The subject of this entry is one T cell receptor beta chain. The antigen is unknown. Deep was the level used in running the assay. Method: immunoSEQ multiplex PCR; TCRdb's copy keeps in-frame clones and lacks some. Of hundreds of thousands of clones detected, around 67% appear once; the ten largest clones hold under 2%. This entry belongs to a study of shared clonotypes between healthy human individuals. The V segment lost 6 bases and the J segment 1 base; nucleotides outside the gene matches: 10. This CDR3 has 18 residues. CDR1 and CDR2 from the germline V gene are SGHVS and FNYEAQ. Division of CD4+ cells produced a CD45RA+ naive subset and a CD45RA-negative memory subset. General observations from the study: Deeper or shallower sequencing was expected to change how clonotypes are shared among donors.

The sequence came from a woman aged 30 to 39 in good health. The sequencing input was memory CD4+ T cells sorted from blood. The subset denotes: CD45RA-negative fraction. The chain couples TRBV7-6 to TRBJ2-6, with 9 nucleotides matching TRBD1. DNA of the CDR3: TGTGCCAGCAGGCCGACAGGGGGGTTGTTATCTGGGGCCAACGTCCTGACTTTC. It encodes CASRPTGGLLSGANVLTF. Complete variable domain (other parts from reference TRBV7-6 and TRBJ2-6): GAGVSQSPRYKVTKRGQDVALRCDPISGHVSLYWYRQALGQGPEFLTYFNYEAQQDKSGLPNDRFSAERPEGSISTLTIQRTEQRDSAMYRCASRPTGGLLSGANVLTFGAGSRLTVL.